This TCR beta chain appears in the sequencing data of a study of blood T cells in healthy people across ages. The use of a sample-barcoded 5' primer and a J-beta primer mix characterized a second PCR of roughly 6 to 11 cycles. MiXCR was run by TCRdb on the 5' RACE reads, yielding one entry per CDR3 protein. The data contain about 580,000 distinct CDR3 sequences, about 45% of them singletons. The TCR was taken from a man aged 80 or over in good health. Source material: blood.

The CDR3 bases are TGTGCCATCAGTGAGGGTAGGGCCCATGGCTACACCTTC. It codes for CAISEGRAHGYTF. The chain carries TRBV10-3 and TRBJ1-2; unclear D gene. Per the germline V gene, CDR1 is ENHRY and CDR2 is SYGVKD. The CDR3 extends over 13 amino acids. V was pared by 2 bases and J by 6 bases, with 10 bases between.